This is a list of T cell receptor beta chains from one sample in a study of lymphopenia after photon versus proton radiotherapy. Here immunoSEQ multiplex PCR was the method, and the copy in TCRdb shows in-frame clones only, minus some. Seen here are 55,000 to 70,000 clones, approximately 86% observed once, and the top ten hold more than 2%. The sample was peripheral blood, taken from a patient treated with photon-based radiotherapy. These TCRs come from a man aged 35 to 55 with gastric cancer. Each CDR3 is given with its conserved first and last residue. The D gene is left open where the match is weak. Only some rows state a clone size, as once, few, many or a class for expanded clones.

CDR3nt,CDR3aa,v_gene,d_gene,j_gene,abundance,len
TGTGCCATCAATAAGGGGGCGGGCACTGAAGCTTTCTTT,CAINKGAGTEAFF,TRBV10-3,TRBD1,TRBJ1-1,once,13
TGTGCCAGCAGCACAACCACAGGGCCGAGCTCCTACGAGCAGTACTTC,CASSTTTGPSSYEQYF,TRBV7-8,-,TRBJ2-7,-,16
TGCGCCAGCAGCCAAGACTCCGGGACAGTCGCAACTAATGAAAAACTGCTTTTT,CASSQDSGTVATNEKLLF,TRBV4-1,TRBD1,TRBJ1-4,once,18
TGTGCCAGCAGTCCGGGGCCCGTTAAAAACGAGCAGTACTTC,CASSPGPVKNEQYF,TRBV6-5,-,TRBJ2-7,-,14
TGTGCCAGCAGCTCCACAGGGGGAGCTTCACCCCTCCACTTT,CASSSTGGASPLHF,TRBV5-5,TRBD1,TRBJ1-6,-,14
TGTGCCAGTAGTATAGCGCAGAGACAGGACAAATCCTATGGCTACACCTTC,CASSIAQRQDKSYGYTF,TRBV19,-,TRBJ1-2,-,17
TGTGCTAGTGCCCTGCGACAGACAGATACGCAGTATTTT,CASALRQTDTQYF,TRBV12-5,-,TRBJ2-3,-,13
TGTGCCAGCAGCTGGGGCCCTATGGAGGGCTACACCTTC,CASSWGPMEGYTF,TRBV5-7,-,TRBJ1-2,-,13
TGTGCCAGCAGTGACTCCGGTCAGGGGAACACCGGGGAGCTGTTTTTT,CASSDSGQGNTGELFF,TRBV6-4,-,TRBJ2-2,medium-sized,16
TGTGCCAGCAGCGCCGACTCCGGGGCCTACGAGCAGTACTTC,CASSADSGAYEQYF,TRBV5-4,-,TRBJ2-7,-,14
TGCAGTGCTTCTCCGGGCCCGAGGGCTTTCTTT,CSASPGPRAFF,TRBV20-1,-,TRBJ1-1,-,11
TGCGCCAGCAGCCTCGGACAGTCCAGAAGGCAGGAAAAACTGTTTTTT,CASSLGQSRRQEKLFF,TRBV4-1,-,TRBJ1-4,-,16
TGTGCCTGGAGTCCCGACAGGAATCAGCCCCAGCATTTT,CAWSPDRNQPQHF,TRBV30,-,TRBJ1-5,-,13
TGTGCCAGCAGCTTGGGACACGGGAGCTCCTACGAGCAGTACTTC,CASSLGHGSSYEQYF,TRBV7-9,-,TRBJ2-7,once,15
TGTGCCTGGAGCGGTGTGACTAACTATGGCTACACCTTC,CAWSGVTNYGYTF,TRBV30,-,TRBJ1-2,-,13
TGCGCCAGCAGCTTGGGGACAGGGGCTAACACCGGGGAGCTGTTTTTT,CASSLGTGANTGELFF,TRBV5-1,TRBD1,TRBJ2-2,-,16
TGTGCCAGCAGAGGACAGGGGAGCACCTTCTTC,CASRGQGSTFF,TRBV2,TRBD1,TRBJ2-7,few,11
TGTGCCAGCAGGCAGGGACAGATTAATGAAAAACTGTTTTTT,CASRQGQINEKLFF,TRBV5-5,TRBD1,TRBJ1-4,-,14
TGTGCCAGCAGTGCTGCGGCAGGGTGGTTCTTC,CASSAAAGWFF,TRBV2,-,TRBJ2-1,-,11
TGTGCCAGCAGCCCCGGACTAGCGGGGGGTAGGGATACGCAGTATTTT,CASSPGLAGGRDTQYF,TRBV7-2,TRBD2,TRBJ2-3,-,16
TGCGCCAGCAGCCTGGGACTGGGCGCGGAGACCCAGTACTTC,CASSLGLGAETQYF,TRBV4-1,-,TRBJ2-5,-,14
TGTGCCAGCAGCCGCTTACAGGGAACCTCTGGGGCCAACGTCCTGACTTTC,CASSRLQGTSGANVLTF,TRBV5-5,-,TRBJ2-6,-,17
TGTGCCAGTAGTAAGACAGGGCCGGGCTATGGCTACACCTTC,CASSKTGPGYGYTF,TRBV19,TRBD1,TRBJ1-2,-,14
TGCAGCGCTCACAGGGGAACCCACAATGAGCAGTTCTTC,CSAHRGTHNEQFF,TRBV29-1,TRBD1,TRBJ2-1,-,13
TGTGCCAGCAGGTCGGGTAGCTCTGGGGCCAACGTCCTGACTTTC,CASRSGSSGANVLTF,TRBV9,-,TRBJ2-6,-,15
TGTGCCAGCAGCTTAGACTGGGGTCGGGGCAGTGATACGCAGTATTTT,CASSLDWGRGSDTQYF,TRBV7-2,-,TRBJ2-3,once,16
TGTGCCAGCGCGACGGACTACAATGAGCAGTTCTTC,CASATDYNEQFF,TRBV9,-,TRBJ2-1,-,12
TGTGCCAGCAGCCCCCTGGACAGGGCGGATTCAGATACGCAGTATTTT,CASSPLDRADSDTQYF,TRBV4-2,TRBD1,TRBJ2-3,-,16
TGTGCCAGCAGCCCTAGGACAGGGGTGGAAGAGACCCAGTACTTC,CASSPRTGVEETQYF,TRBV11-3,TRBD1,TRBJ2-5,-,15
TGTGCCAGCAGATCTAGCGGGGGGGCCGGGAACATTCAGTACTTC,CASRSSGGAGNIQYF,TRBV7-2,TRBD2,TRBJ2-4,-,15
TGTGCCAGCAGCGAACTAGCGGGGGTGCTGTATTTT,CASSELAGVLYF,TRBV7-2,TRBD2,TRBJ2-3,-,12
TGTGCCACCAGCAGAGAACAGGGGGCGCGAGGCTACACCTTC,CATSREQGARGYTF,TRBV15,TRBD1,TRBJ1-2,-,14
TGTGCCAGCGGGACAGGGGTCCTCAATCAGCCCCAGCATTTT,CASGTGVLNQPQHF,TRBV19,TRBD1,TRBJ1-5,-,14
TGTGCCTGGAGTGTCCCTTTCACTGAAGCTTTCTTT,CAWSVPFTEAFF,TRBV30,-,TRBJ1-1,-,12
TGTGCCACCAGCAGAGGGACTAGCGGGGGGTTAGATACGCAGTATTTT,CATSRGTSGGLDTQYF,TRBV15,TRBD2,TRBJ2-3,-,16
TGTGCCAGCAGCTGGGGACAGAGCTCTGGAAACACCATATATTTT,CASSWGQSSGNTIYF,TRBV5-5,TRBD1,TRBJ1-3,-,15
TGCGCCAGCAGCCCCGGAAGGGAAAAACTGTTTTTT,CASSPGREKLFF,TRBV5-1,-,TRBJ1-4,-,12
TGTGCCAGCAGCTTAGTAGGGACAGGGCAGGTCTCTGGGGCCAACGTCCTGACTTTC,CASSLVGTGQVSGANVLTF,TRBV7-2,TRBD1,TRBJ2-6,-,19
TGTGCCAGCAGCTTAGGCCGGTACCAAGAGACCCAGTACTTC,CASSLGRYQETQYF,TRBV7-9,-,TRBJ2-5,-,14
TGCAGCGCCGAAATCCCAGGGCCCGGCTACACCTTC,CSAEIPGPGYTF,TRBV29-1,-,TRBJ1-2,-,12
TGTGCCTTCCTCCGGGACAGGCGCACAGATACGCAGTATTTT,CAFLRDRRTDTQYF,TRBV30,TRBD1,TRBJ2-3,-,14
TGTGCCTGGAGTTTGGGTGCAGAGACCCAGTACTTC,CAWSLGAETQYF,TRBV30,-,TRBJ2-5,-,12
TGTGCCAGCAGTACTGAGGGACAGAGCAATCAGCCCCAGCATTTT,CASSTEGQSNQPQHF,TRBV6-1,TRBD1,TRBJ1-5,-,15
TGTGCCAGCAGCCTAGGACTATATCCCGGGGAGCTGTTTTTT,CASSLGLYPGELFF,TRBV5-6,-,TRBJ2-2,-,14
TGTGCCAGCAGCCCTCCGGGGCACGGTGAGACCCAGTACTTC,CASSPPGHGETQYF,TRBV6-5,-,TRBJ2-5,-,14
TGTGCCAGCAGCGTTAGCGGGGGGGGTAGTGAGCAGTTCTTC,CASSVSGGGSEQFF,TRBV5-4,TRBD2,TRBJ2-1,-,14
TGTGCCAGTATACGGACAGGGGCCGGGGCCGGGGAGCTGTTTTTT,CASIRTGAGAGELFF,TRBV19,TRBD1,TRBJ2-2,-,15
TGCAGCGCGGGTCGCGGGGCCGCATTAGAGCAGTACTTC,CSAGRGAALEQYF,TRBV29-1,-,TRBJ2-7,-,13
TGTGCCAGCAGCTTGGCTCCAGGTAGCACAGATACGCAGTATTTT,CASSLAPGSTDTQYF,TRBV5-5,-,TRBJ2-3,-,15
TGTGCCAGCACCGCGGGCCTCAATCAGCCCCAGCATTTT,CASTAGLNQPQHF,TRBV2,-,TRBJ1-5,-,13
TGCGCCAGCAGCTTGGGTGGACAGGGGAGCAACATTCAGTACTTC,CASSLGGQGSNIQYF,TRBV5-1,TRBD1,TRBJ2-4,-,15